The 27 T cell receptor beta chains given below trace back to one sample, sequenced in a study of control samples from healthy donors and cancer patients. Assay: immunoSEQ multiplex PCR; the TCRdb copy retains only in-frame clones and omits some. The sample has some 90,000 clones, about 88% seen once. The sample consisted of blood. The origin of the receptors is a woman in her fifties or sixties in good health.

The V and J genes are TRBV6-5 and TRBJ2-7, with 9 bases fitting TRBD1. The CDR3 sequence is 14 residues long. The V segment lost 7 bases and the J segment 0 bases; nucleotides outside the gene matches: 4. CDR1 is MNHEY, CDR2 SVGAGI, per germline. The CDR3 DNA follows: TGTGCCAGCAACGACAGGGGGAGCTCCTACGAGCAGTACTTC. As protein: CASNDRGSSYEQYF.

The gene calls are TRBV28 and TRBJ1-1; D remains unclear. This CDR3 spans 15 amino acids. The V gene's germline CDR1 is MDHEN and CDR2 SYDVKM. V lost 6 bases and J lost 2, with 16 bases in between. The CDR3 DNA is TGTGCCAGCAGCCGACCCCGGATACTAAACACTGAAGCTTTCTTT. Translation: CASSRPRILNTEAFF.

This clone occurred a few times. The rearrangement joins TRBV6-2 or TRBV6-3 to TRBJ1-5; D unresolved. CDR1 is MNHEY, CDR2 SVGEGT, per germline. V lost 5 bases to trimming and J lost 1 base, with 12 bases between them. This CDR3 region has 15 residues. The CDR3 DNA sequence: TGTGCCAGCAGTAAACCAGACACGAGCAATCAGCCCCAGCATTTT. Amino acids: CASSKPDTSNQPQHF.

The chain employs TRBV5-1 and TRBJ1-1, with D possibly matching TRBD1 (6 bases). Germline V gene sequence: CDR1 SGHRS, CDR2 YFSETQ. Trimming cost V 7 bases and J 1 base, with 11 bases left between them. The CDR3 has 13 residues. In DNA form, the CDR3 reads TGCGCCAGCGGTATACAGGGGAACACTGAAGCTTTCTTT. The encoded protein is CASGIQGNTEAFF.

The genes are TRBV4-2 and TRBJ1-1, with a possible D match to TRBD1 (6 bases). This CDR3 region has 18 residues. Germline loops: CDR1 LGHNA, CDR2 YNFKEQ. The V end lost 0 bases, the J end lost 3 bases, and 20 bases lay between the germline ends. CDR3 DNA sequence: TGTGCCAGCAGCCAAGAAGGTTGGAAAACAGGGCGAGACACTGAAGCTTTCTTT. Its protein is CASSQEGWKTGRDTEAFF.

The chain combines TRBV11-2 with TRBJ1-1; TRBD1 might be the D (5 bases). The germline CDR1 and CDR2 sequences are SGHAT and FQNNGV. This CDR3 comprises 15 residues. The ends were cut back, 5 bases at V and 7 bases at J, with 20 bases in the middle. The chain's CDR3 is CASSDTFGGVHEAFF. CDR3 DNA sequence: TGTGCCAGCAGCGACACCTTCGGGGGGGTTCATGAAGCTTTCTTT.

The genes are TRBV4-3 and TRBJ2-7; the match to TRBD2 covers 7 bases. This CDR3 comprises 15 residues. CDR1 is LGHNA, CDR2 YSLEER, per germline. V was pared by 2 bases and J by 0 bases, with 4 bases of the junction left unmatched. CDR3 DNA: TGCGCCAGCAGCCAATCTTCTAGCGGCTCCTACGAGCAGTACTTC. Encoded protein: CASSQSSSGSYEQYF.

J is TRBJ2-1 and V is TRBV6-2 or TRBV6-3; D is uncertain. Trimming removed 2 bases at V and 4 bases at J, with 3 bases between. CDR1 MNHEY and CDR2 SVGEGT come from the germline V gene. The CDR3 is 12 amino acids. The CDR3 loop is CASSYSYNEQFF. CDR3 in DNA: TGTGCCAGCAGTTACAGTTACAATGAGCAGTTCTTC.

CDR3 in amino acids: CASSPGTVSNQPQHF. DNA of the CDR3: TGTGCCAGCAGCCCCGGGACAGTTAGCAATCAGCCCCAGCATTTT. The gene calls are TRBV9 and TRBJ1-5; 7 nucleotides agree with TRBD1. Per germline, CDR1 SGDLS and CDR2 YYNGEE. The CDR3 covers 15 residues. Trimming at V came to 4 bases and at J to 0 bases, leaving 4 bases not matched to a gene. Looking up the rest from reference TRBV9 and TRBJ1-5 gives the full variable domain: DSGVTQTPKHLITATGQRVTLRCSPRSGDLSVYWYQQSLDQGLQFLIQYYNGEERAKGNILERFSAQQFPDLHSELNLSSLELGDSALYFCASSPGTVSNQPQHFGDGTRLSIL.

This chain uses TRBV3-1 (or the pseudogene TRBV3-2) with TRBJ2-7, with no clear D. This CDR3 region has 12 residues. Germline V gene sequence: CDR1 LGHDT, CDR2 YNNKEL (reference sequence). V lost 5 bases and J lost 13, with 18 bases in between. The CDR3: CASSSGWAHLYF. Here the CDR3 DNA reads TGTGCCAGCAGCTCCGGGTGGGCACATCTATACTTC.

The rearrangement links TRBV9 to TRBJ2-3; possibly TRBD1 or TRBD2 for D (6 bases each). The ends were cut back, 0 bases at V and 5 bases at J, with 13 bases in the middle. Germline CDR1 is SGDLS and CDR2 is YYNGEE. The CDR3 extends over 15 amino acids. The CDR3 spells CASSVEGGFGDTQYF. The DNA for the CDR3 is TGTGCCAGCAGCGTAGAAGGGGGGTTTGGAGATACGCAGTATTTT.

This sequence joins TRBV5-1 and TRBJ2-7; D might be TRBD1 (6 bases). The CDR3 runs 13 residues. Trimming removed 1 base from V and 7 bases from J, with 12 bases in between. CDR1 is SGHRS, CDR2 YFSETQ, per germline. As DNA, the CDR3 is TGCGCCAGCAGCTTGACAGGGTATGGGGAGCAGTACTTC. This encodes CASSLTGYGEQYF.

The CDR3 nucleotides read TGTGCCAGCACCCTCTCGGGGGGGTCGAAGACCCAGTACTTC. It specifies CASTLSGGSKTQYF. The rearrangement links TRBV7-2 to TRBJ2-5; the match to TRBD2 covers 8 bases. Trimming took 7 bases from V and 6 from J; bases not matched to a gene: 10. CDR1 and CDR2 (germline): SGHTA, FQGNSA. The CDR3 loop spans 14 amino acids.

The chain combines TRBV5-1 with TRBJ2-1, with TRBD2 as a possible D gene (7 bases). The CDR3 spans 15 residues. V was clipped by 3 bases and J by 9 bases, with 19 bases between them. Germline V CDR1 and CDR2: SGHRS, YFSETQ. The CDR3 DNA reads TGCGCCAGCAGCTCCTTCTCTGGGGGGGCGGGTGAGCAGTTCTTC. Its translation is CASSSFSGGAGEQFF. Full variable domain (remainder filled in from reference TRBV5-1 and TRBJ2-1): KAGVTQTPRYLIKTRGQQVTLSCSPISGHRSVSWYQQTPGQGLQFLFEYFSETQRNKGNFPGRFSGRQFSNSRSEMNVSTLELGDSALYLCASSSFSGGAGEQFFGPGTRLTVL.

This chain joins TRBV27 and TRBJ2-3; D uncertain. The V gene's germline CDR1 is MNHEY and CDR2 SMNVEV (reference sequence). This CDR3 spans 12 amino acids. The V end lost 2 bases, the J end lost 8 bases, and 8 bases lay between the germline ends. In DNA, the CDR3 is TGTGCCAGCAGTTTAGGTGTAGGTACGCAGTATTTT. It codes for CASSLGVGTQYF.

The rearrangement uses TRBV4-3 and TRBJ2-2; D could derive from TRBD1 or TRBD2 (5 bases each). There are 14 residues in the CDR3. Trimming shortened V by 0 bases and J by 5 bases, and 7 bases separated the two germline ends. CDR1 is LGHNA, CDR2 YSLEER, per germline. CDR3 amino acids: CASSQEWGTGELFF. The CDR3 DNA follows: TGCGCCAGCAGCCAAGAATGGGGGACCGGGGAGCTGTTTTTT.

The table lists this clone with a few counts. The V call is TRBV19, the J call TRBJ1-2, with 12 bases fitting TRBD1. Germline CDR1 LNHDA, CDR2 SQIVND (reference sequence). After removal of 4 bases from V and 8 bases from J, the junction contained 20 bases not matched to a gene. CDR3 size: 19 residues. The CDR3 DNA sequence: TGTGCCAGTAGTAGGAAAAGCGCCGGGACAGGGGGCGCGTGGGAAGGCTACACCTTC. Its translation: CASSRKSAGTGGAWEGYTF.

This chain connects TRBV29-1 to TRBJ1-2; TRBD1 might be the D (6 bases). The CDR3 spans 12 residues. Germline CDR1 and CDR2: SQVTM and ANQGSEA. Trimming cost V 4 bases and J 8 bases, with 14 bases left between them. The CDR3 nucleotides are TGCAGCGTTGCCGGGACAATTGAAGGCTACACCTTC. This sequence encodes CSVAGTIEGYTF.

V usage is TRBV27 and J usage is TRBJ2-1; D is possibly TRBD1 or TRBD2 (5 bases each). Trimming cost V 7 bases and J 14 bases, with 27 bases left between them. CDR1 is MNHEY and CDR2 is SMNVEV in the germline V gene (reference sequence). The CDR3 covers 15 residues. The CDR3 region is CASTPNPRGVGIEFF. The DNA for the CDR3 is TGTGCCAGCACCCCCAACCCTCGGGGCGTAGGGATCGAGTTCTTC.

This chain connects TRBV6-5 to TRBJ1-1; 10 bases are a match to TRBD1. The CDR3 spans 13 residues. The V gene end was trimmed by 6 bases and the J gene end by 4 bases; junction bases not matched to a gene: 2. Germline CDR1 MNHEY, CDR2 SVGAGI. CDR3 in amino acids: CASRRTGGTEAFF. CDR3 nucleotide sequence: TGTGCCAGCAGGAGGACAGGGGGCACTGAAGCTTTCTTT.

This clone showed up just once. The V gene is TRBV6-5, the J gene TRBJ2-7; no definite D call. CDR1 MNHEY and CDR2 SVGAGI come from the germline V gene. The CDR3 totals 15 residues. Trimming stripped 0 bases from V and 3 bases from J, with 12 bases between. CDR3 nucleotides: TGTGCCAGCAGTTACTCTTCGATAGCCGGCTACGAGCAGTACTTC. Translating it yields CASSYSSIAGYEQYF.

The chain employs TRBV5-6 and TRBJ1-4, with TRBD1 matching over 7 bases. The germline V gene has CDR1 SGHDT and CDR2 YYEEEE. With 0 bases clipped from V and 10 bases from J, the junction kept 6 bases outside the gene matches. The length of the CDR3 is 14 residues. The CDR3 loop is CASSLDGTAGKLFF. The CDR3 region has the DNA TGTGCCAGCAGCTTGGACGGGACAGCGGGAAAACTGTTTTTT.

J is TRBJ1-1 and V is TRBV28; 7 bases match TRBD1. This CDR3 is built from 13 residues. The germline V gene has CDR1 MDHEN and CDR2 SYDVKM. With V trimmed by 6 bases and J by 9 bases, 10 bases remained unmatched. Here the CDR3 reads CASSGAGGAKAFF. The CDR3 nucleotides read TGTGCCAGCAGCGGAGCAGGGGGAGCCAAAGCTTTCTTT.

This clone was detected only a few times. This chain links TRBV2 with TRBJ2-1; D remains ambiguous. The CDR3 contains 17 residues. V was shortened by 6 bases and J by 5 bases, with 23 bases between the two germline ends. Looked up from germline, CDR1 is SNHLY and CDR2 is FYNNEI. CDR3 amino acids: CASRRDISSTAHNEQFF. In DNA form, the CDR3 reads TGTGCCAGCAGGAGAGATATTAGCTCCACCGCGCACAATGAGCAGTTCTTC.

The chain carries TRBV29-1 and TRBJ1-5, with 8 bases identical to TRBD1. From germline, CDR1 is SQVTM and CDR2 ANQGSEA. The CDR3 runs to 12 residues. J gave up 5 bases and V 6 bases, and 3 bases lay outside the gene matches. Here the CDR3 reads CSVQTGDQPQHF. The CDR3 nucleotides are TGCAGCGTACAGACAGGGGATCAGCCCCAGCATTTT. The full variable domain, rest sourced from reference TRBV29-1 and TRBJ1-5, is SAVISQKPSRDICQRGTSLTIQCQVDSQVTMMFWYRQQPGQSLTLIATANQGSEATYESGFVIDKFPISRPNLTFSTLTVSNMSPEDSSIYLCSVQTGDQPQHFGDGTRLSIL.

The V gene is TRBV19, the J gene TRBJ1-2; 7 bases are a match to TRBD1. This CDR3 has 16 amino acids. Germline V gene sequence: CDR1 LNHDA, CDR2 SQIVND (reference sequence). Germline trimming cut 5 bases from V and 3 bases from J; bases unmatched to any gene: 12. The CDR3 DNA reads TGTGCCAGTAGTTCTTGGGACAGAAGTAAAGACTATGGCTACACCTTC. Translation gives CASSSWDRSKDYGYTF.

The chain has TRBV24-1 and TRBJ2-5; the D gene is possibly TRBD2 (7 bases). V was pared by 12 bases and J by 7 bases, with 14 bases between. The CDR3 totals 11 residues. Per germline, CDR1 KGHDR and CDR2 SFDVKD. The CDR3 spells CAVEGGRTQYF. The CDR3 DNA is TGTGCCGTGGAGGGGGGGCGGACCCAGTACTTC.